This T cell receptor (beta chain) came from a study of blood T cell repertoires in COVID-19. V shed 0 bases and J shed 6 bases, with 12 bases lying between them. Per the germline V gene, CDR1 is SGHNT and CDR2 is YYREEE (reference sequence). The CDR3 is 14 amino acids. Libraries were prepared by immunoSEQ multiplex PCR; TCRdb keeps only in-frame clonotypes and omits some of them. The sample contains roughly 240,000 clones, 86% of which appear only once. Material: peripheral blood. The sequence was collected from a woman aged 60-70 years who had recovered from COVID-19. The chain joins TRBV5-4 to TRBJ2-5; the D gene is possibly TRBD1 (6 bases). The CDR3 protein is CASSLGQEKKTQYF. The CDR3 nucleotides are TGTGCCAGCAGCTTGGGACAGGAGAAAAAGACCCAGTACTTC.